Following are 8 T cell receptor beta chains from one sample sequenced in a study of long-term antiretroviral therapy in people with HIV. An immunoSEQ assay, version v3.0, was performed at survey level. Measured with immunoSEQ multiplex PCR; TCRdb has only the in-frame clones, and not every one. The table lists 40,000 to 60,000 clones, approximately 79% of them singletons. The sample was unsorted PBMCs, taken 0.8 years after starting antiretroviral therapy. The receptors were gathered from a woman between 18 and 29 years old with HIV.

The J gene is TRBJ2-3, the V gene TRBV11-2; 10 nucleotides align to TRBD2. CDR1 and CDR2 (germline): SGHAT, FQNNGV. The CDR3 totals 16 residues. The junction had 6 bases not matched to a gene; V was cut back by 2 bases and J by 4 bases. CDR3 bases: TGTGCCAGCAGCTTACAAGCGGGAGGGCCGGCAGATACGCAGTATTTT. It specifies CASSLQAGGPADTQYF.

The chain recombines TRBV10-2 with TRBJ2-5; 10 bases match TRBD1. V lost 2 bases and J lost 5; bases outside the gene matches: 8. The CDR3 length is 16 residues. Germline values: CDR1 WSHSY, CDR2 SAAADI. CDR3 nucleotide sequence: TGCGCCAGCAGTGAGCGAGGGACAGGGGTCGTGGAGACCCAGTACTTC. Its translation is CASSERGTGVVETQYF.

The chain is built from TRBV7-3 and TRBJ2-1; 11 bases fit TRBD2. The V gene's germline CDR1 is SGHTA and CDR2 FQGTGA. J lost 12 bases, V lost 6 bases, and 13 bases had no gene match. The CDR3 is 15 residues long. In nucleotides, the CDR3 is TGTGCCAGCAGGGGGAGACTAGCGGGGAGTCACGGGCAGTTCTTC. Amino acids: CASRGRLAGSHGQFF.

Comments on this clone: The same CDR3 is also encoded by other DNA sequences in this sample. This chain connects TRBV10-3 to TRBJ2-7; perhaps D is TRBD1 or TRBD2 (7 bases each). CDR3 length equals 17 residues. V was cut by 0 bases and J by 3 bases, with 18 bases left in between. Germline CDR1 is ENHRY and CDR2 is SYGVKD. In nucleotides, the CDR3 is TGTGCCATCAGTGAGTCGACTCGCGGCAGGGGGGGCTACGAGCAGTACTTC. Amino acid sequence: CAISESTRGRGGYEQYF.

V and J are TRBV7-3 and TRBJ2-1; TRBD2 matches at 7 bases. In germline, CDR1 is SGHTA, CDR2 FQGTGA. This CDR3 spans 14 amino acids. The V gene end was trimmed by 4 bases and the J gene end by 4 bases; junction bases not matched to a gene: 4. The CDR3, as DNA: TGTGCCAGCAGCTCAAGCGGGGTATACAATGAGCAGTTCTTC. Translation: CASSSSGVYNEQFF.

In this sample, this clone turned up once. V is TRBV7-2 and J is TRBJ2-7; the D is unclear. V lost 1 base to trimming and J lost 7 bases, with 14 bases between them. CDR1 is SGHTA and CDR2 is FQGNSA in the germline V gene. The CDR3 is 14 amino acids. The CDR3 loop reads CASSLEPTLREQYF. CDR3 sequence (DNA): TGTGCCAGCAGCTTAGAGCCTACTCTACGAGAGCAGTACTTC.

Notes on this clone: A much larger clone differs from this one at a single base, so this may be a read error. The identical CDR3 is also encoded by other nucleotide sequences in the sample. This CDR3 is CASSYGQNTEAFF. The CDR3 DNA sequence: TGTGCCAGCAGTTACGGGCAGAACACTGAAGCTTTCTTT. The chain is built from TRBV6-5 and TRBJ1-1; no firm D call. V was cut by 2 bases and J by 1 base, with 5 bases left in between. Per germline, CDR1 MNHEY and CDR2 SVGAGI. The CDR3 consists of 13 residues.

The chain couples TRBV6-5 to TRBJ2-3, with D hard to call. This CDR3 has 11 residues. CDR1 and CDR2 (germline): MNHEY, SVGAGI. V was shortened by 2 bases and J by 6 bases, with 3 bases between the two germline ends. In DNA, the CDR3 is TGTGCCAGCAGTTACGGGGATACGCAGTATTTT. It encodes CASSYGDTQYF.